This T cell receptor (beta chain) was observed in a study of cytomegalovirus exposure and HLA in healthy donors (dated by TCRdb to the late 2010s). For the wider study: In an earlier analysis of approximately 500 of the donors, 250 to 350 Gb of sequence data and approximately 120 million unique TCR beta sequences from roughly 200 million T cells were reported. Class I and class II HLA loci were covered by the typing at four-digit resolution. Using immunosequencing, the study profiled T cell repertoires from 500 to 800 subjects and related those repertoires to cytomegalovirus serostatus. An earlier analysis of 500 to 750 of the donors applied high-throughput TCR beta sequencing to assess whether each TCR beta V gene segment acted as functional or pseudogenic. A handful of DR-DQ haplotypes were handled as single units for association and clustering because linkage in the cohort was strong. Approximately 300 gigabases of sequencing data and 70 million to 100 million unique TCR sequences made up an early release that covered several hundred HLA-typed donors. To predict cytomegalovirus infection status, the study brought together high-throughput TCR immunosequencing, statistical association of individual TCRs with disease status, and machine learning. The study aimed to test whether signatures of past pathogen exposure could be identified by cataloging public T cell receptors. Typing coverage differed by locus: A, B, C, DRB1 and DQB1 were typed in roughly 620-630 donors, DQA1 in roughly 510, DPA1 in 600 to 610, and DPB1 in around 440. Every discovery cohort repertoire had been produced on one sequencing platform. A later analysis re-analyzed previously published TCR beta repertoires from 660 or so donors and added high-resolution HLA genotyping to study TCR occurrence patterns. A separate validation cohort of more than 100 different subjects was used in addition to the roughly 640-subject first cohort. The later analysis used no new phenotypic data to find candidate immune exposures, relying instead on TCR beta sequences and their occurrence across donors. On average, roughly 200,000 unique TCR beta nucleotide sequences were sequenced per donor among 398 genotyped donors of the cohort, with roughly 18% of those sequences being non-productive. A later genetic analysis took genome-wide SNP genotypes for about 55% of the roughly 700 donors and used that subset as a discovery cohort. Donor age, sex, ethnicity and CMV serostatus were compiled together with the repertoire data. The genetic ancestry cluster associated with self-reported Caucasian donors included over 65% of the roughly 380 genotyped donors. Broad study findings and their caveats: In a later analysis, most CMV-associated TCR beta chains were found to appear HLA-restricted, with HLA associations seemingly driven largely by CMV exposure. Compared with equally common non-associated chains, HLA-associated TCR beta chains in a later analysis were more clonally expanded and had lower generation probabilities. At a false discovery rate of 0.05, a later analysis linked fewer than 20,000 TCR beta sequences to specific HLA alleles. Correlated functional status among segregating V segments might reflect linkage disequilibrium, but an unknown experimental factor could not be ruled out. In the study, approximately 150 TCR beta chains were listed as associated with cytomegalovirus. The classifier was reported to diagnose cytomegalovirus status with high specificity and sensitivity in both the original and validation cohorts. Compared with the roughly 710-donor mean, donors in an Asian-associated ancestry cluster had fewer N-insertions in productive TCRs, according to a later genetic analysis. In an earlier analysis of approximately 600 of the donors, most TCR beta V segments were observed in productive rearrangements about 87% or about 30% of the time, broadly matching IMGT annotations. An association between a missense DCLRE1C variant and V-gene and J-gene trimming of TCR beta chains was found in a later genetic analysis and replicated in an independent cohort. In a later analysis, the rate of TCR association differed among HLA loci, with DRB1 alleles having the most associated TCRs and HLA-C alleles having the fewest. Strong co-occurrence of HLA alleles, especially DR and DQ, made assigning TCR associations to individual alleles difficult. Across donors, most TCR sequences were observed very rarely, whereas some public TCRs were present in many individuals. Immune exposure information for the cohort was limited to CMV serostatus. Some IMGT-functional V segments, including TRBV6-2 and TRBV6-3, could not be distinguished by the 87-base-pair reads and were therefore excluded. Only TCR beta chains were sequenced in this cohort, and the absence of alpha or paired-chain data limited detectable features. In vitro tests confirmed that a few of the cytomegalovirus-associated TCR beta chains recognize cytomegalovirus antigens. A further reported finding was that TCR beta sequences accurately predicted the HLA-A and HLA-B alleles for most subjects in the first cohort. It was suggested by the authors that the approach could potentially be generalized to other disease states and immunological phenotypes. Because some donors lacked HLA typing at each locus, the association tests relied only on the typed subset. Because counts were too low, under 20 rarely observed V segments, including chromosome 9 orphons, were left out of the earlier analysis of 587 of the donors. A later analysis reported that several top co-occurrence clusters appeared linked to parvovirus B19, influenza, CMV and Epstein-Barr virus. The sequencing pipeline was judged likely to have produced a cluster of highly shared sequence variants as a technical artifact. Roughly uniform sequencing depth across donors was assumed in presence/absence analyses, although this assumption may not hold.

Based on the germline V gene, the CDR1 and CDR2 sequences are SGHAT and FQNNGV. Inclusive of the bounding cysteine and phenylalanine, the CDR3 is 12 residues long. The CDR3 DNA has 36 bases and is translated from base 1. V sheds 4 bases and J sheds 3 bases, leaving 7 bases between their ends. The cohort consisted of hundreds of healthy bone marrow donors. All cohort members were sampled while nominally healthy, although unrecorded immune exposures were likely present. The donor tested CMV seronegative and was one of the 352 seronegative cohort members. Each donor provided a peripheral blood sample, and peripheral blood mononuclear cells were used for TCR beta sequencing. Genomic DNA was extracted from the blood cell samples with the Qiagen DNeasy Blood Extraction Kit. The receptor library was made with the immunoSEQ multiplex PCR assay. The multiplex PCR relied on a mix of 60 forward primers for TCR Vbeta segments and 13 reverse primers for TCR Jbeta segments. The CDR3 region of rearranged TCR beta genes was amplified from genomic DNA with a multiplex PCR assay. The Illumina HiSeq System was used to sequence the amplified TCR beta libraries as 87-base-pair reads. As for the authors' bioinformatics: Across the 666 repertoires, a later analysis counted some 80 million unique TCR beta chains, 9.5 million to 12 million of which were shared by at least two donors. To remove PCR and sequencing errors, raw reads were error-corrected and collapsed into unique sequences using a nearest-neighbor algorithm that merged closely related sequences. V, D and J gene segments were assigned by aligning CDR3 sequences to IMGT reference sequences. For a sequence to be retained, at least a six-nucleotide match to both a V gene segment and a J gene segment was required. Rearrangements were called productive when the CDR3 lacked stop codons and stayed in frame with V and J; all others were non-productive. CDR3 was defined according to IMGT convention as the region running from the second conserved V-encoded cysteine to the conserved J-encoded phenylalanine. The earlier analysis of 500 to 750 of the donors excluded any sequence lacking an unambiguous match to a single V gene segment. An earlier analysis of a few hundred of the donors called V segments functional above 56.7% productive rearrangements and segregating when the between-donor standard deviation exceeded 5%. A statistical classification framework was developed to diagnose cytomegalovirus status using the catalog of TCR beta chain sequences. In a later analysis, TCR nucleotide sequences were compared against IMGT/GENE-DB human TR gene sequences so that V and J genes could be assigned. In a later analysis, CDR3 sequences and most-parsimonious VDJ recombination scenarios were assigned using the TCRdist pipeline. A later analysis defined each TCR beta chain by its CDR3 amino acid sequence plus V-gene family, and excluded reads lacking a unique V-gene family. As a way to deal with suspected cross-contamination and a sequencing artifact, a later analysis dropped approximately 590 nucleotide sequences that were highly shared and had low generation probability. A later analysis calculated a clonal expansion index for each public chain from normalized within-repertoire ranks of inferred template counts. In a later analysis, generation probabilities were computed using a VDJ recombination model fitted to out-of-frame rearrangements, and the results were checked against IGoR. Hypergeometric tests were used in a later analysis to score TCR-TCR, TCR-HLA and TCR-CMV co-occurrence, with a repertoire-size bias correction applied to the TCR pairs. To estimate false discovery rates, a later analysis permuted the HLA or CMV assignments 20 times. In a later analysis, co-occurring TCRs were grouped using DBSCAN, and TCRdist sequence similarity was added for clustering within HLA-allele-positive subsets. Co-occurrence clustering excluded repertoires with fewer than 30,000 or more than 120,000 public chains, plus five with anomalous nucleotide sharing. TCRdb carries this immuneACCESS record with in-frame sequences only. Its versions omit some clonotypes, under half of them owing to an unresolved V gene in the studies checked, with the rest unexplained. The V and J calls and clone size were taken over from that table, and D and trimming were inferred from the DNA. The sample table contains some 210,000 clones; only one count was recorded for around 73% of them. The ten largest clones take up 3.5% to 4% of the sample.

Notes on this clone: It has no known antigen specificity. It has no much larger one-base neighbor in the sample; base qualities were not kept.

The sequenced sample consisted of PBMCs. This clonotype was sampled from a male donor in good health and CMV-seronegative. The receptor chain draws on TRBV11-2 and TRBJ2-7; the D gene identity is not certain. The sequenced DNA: TGTGCCAGCAGCTCCCTTTACTACGAGCAGTACTTC. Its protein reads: CASSSLYYEQYF.